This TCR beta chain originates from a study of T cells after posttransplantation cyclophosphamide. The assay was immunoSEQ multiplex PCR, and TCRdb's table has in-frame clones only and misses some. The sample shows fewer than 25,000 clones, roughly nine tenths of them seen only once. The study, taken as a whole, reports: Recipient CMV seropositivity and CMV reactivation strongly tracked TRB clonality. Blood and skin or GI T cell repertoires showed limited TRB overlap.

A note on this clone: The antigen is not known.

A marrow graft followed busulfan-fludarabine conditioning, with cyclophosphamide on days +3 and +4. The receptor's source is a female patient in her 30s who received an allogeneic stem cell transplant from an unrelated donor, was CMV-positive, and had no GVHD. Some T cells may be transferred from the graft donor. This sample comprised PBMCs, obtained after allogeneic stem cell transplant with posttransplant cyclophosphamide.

In DNA form, the CDR3 reads TGTGCCAGTCAACTCACAGGGGCCGCCAGCAACGAGCAGTACTTC. Residues: CASQLTGAASNEQYF. The rearrangement uses TRBV5-4 and TRBJ2-7, with 7 bases that match TRBD1. The V and J ends lost 8 bases and 5 bases, in that order; junction bases with no gene match: 16. The CDR3 contains 15 residues. Per the germline V gene, CDR1 is SGHNT and CDR2 is YYREEE (reference sequence).